This TCR beta chain was found in a study of CD8 T cells in Susac syndrome. Random hexamers served to reverse transcribe roughly 0.45 to 1 ug RNA. MiXCR, run by TCRdb on the immunoSEQ multiplex PCR reads, gives a single entry per CDR3 protein. The sample yields about 130,000 distinct CDR3 sequences, 90% to 95% seen once. The CDR3 has 15 residues. The germline gives CDR1 SEHNR, CDR2 FQNEAQ (reference sequence). V was pared by 8 bases and J by 6 bases, with 23 bases between. This sequence was found in a human donor with Susac syndrome. The chain couples TRBV7-9 to TRBJ2-7; the D gene is possibly TRBD1 (6 bases). Sequenced input: CD8+ T cells from PBMCs. In nucleotides, the CDR3 is TGTGCCAGCCCTCCCGACAGTTCTGTGGGGGCCGAGCAGTACTTC. The encoded protein is CASPPDSSVGAEQYF.